What follows is one T cell receptor beta chain and its context. Based on its abundance in the sample, this clone is medium-sized (0.01 to 0.1%). Its antigen remains unidentified. No much larger clone exists at a distance of one base, and base qualities are not known. The meaning of the sample's time point label: week 23, last vaccination. Each vaccine dose was 300 ug of a 20-mer mutant IDH1 peptide in Montanide, given subcutaneously with topical imiquimod. Donors had newly diagnosed WHO grade 3 or 4 IDH1-mutant astrocytomas with loss of nuclear ATRX. The samples were drawn from NOA16, a multicentre, single-arm, open-label phase I trial in Germany that tested a mutant IDH1 peptide vaccine in humans for the first time. Genomic DNA for TCRB sequencing was extracted from EDTA blood using the DNeasy Blood and Tissue Kit. This sample stems from a study of a mutant IDH1 vaccine in newly diagnosed glioma (dated by TCRdb to the early 2020s). Study-level background: Patients received eight vaccinations in weeks 1, 3, 5, 7, 11, 15, 19 and 23, corresponding to visits V03 through V10. In the chemotherapy-containing groups, vaccination started alongside temozolomide cycles, whereas in patients who had radiotherapy alone it started 4-6 weeks after radiotherapy. Of the roughly 34 treated patients, about 62% were male and approximately 38% were female, and the mean age was roughly 40 years. Prior to enrollment, patients had been given standard therapy consisting of radiotherapy alone, temozolomide alone, or radiochemotherapy with temozolomide, with the combination given to most patients. Peripheral blood was drawn at six visits: V03 (baseline), V05, V07, V10, V12 and V13. Longitudinal TCRB deep sequencing was performed for approximately 24 treated patients wherever samples were available for exploratory analyses.

Trimming removed 3 bases from V and 5 bases from J; the gene matches leave 6 bases unexplained. Including the terminal cysteine and phenylalanine, the CDR3 comprises 17 residues. Just CDR3 DNA is preserved here, 51 bases in frame from base 1. CDR1 and CDR2 were assigned from the germline V gene as SGHDT and YYEEEE. To prepare the library, the immunoSEQ multiplex PCR assay was applied. The hsTCRB Kit was used according to the manufacturer's protocol to amplify rearranged TCR beta chain sequences. TCRB libraries were sequenced on an Illumina MiSeq. The authors processed their data as follows. Demultiplexing, trimming and gene mapping were performed with the kit vendor's proprietary platform. Held by TCRdb, this immuneACCESS table contains in-frame sequences only and omits some clones. Under half of the omission traces to an unresolved V gene where checked; the cause of the rest is unknown. That table gives V, J and clone size, and the DNA gave D and trimming. The sample records fewer than 45,000 clones, roughly 80% of which are singletons. In total, the top ten clones hold 5% to 6% of the sample.

Broader findings and caveats from the paper: Changes in the top peripheral T cell clonotypes picked up by TCRB sequencing did not appear to be linked to pseudoprogression. Across multiple MHC alleles, vaccine-induced immune responses were seen in 90% to 95% of patients. The authors noted that analyses of patient blood samples could not be reproduced because of sample limitations. PBMC samples for TCRB deep sequencing were selected based on availability.

The chain links TRBV5-6 with TRBJ2-3; TRBD2 lines up with 16 middle nucleotides. The receptor's source is a man aged 50 to 60 with glioma. Source: PBMCs, taken from a glioma patient whose treatment included an IDH1 peptide vaccine. The CDR3 in this case is CASSWGTSGGAVDTQYF. The nucleotides read TGTGCCAGCAGCTGGGGGACTAGCGGGGGGGCAGTAGATACGCAGTATTTT.